The 2 T cell receptor beta chains in this list originate from one sample, sequenced in a study of blood T cell repertoires in COVID-19. Libraries were prepared by immunoSEQ multiplex PCR; TCRdb keeps only in-frame clonotypes and omits some of them. The sample yields approximately 150,000 clones, 70% to 80% seen once. Sequencing used peripheral blood. The receptors come from a woman between 55 and 75 years old with COVID-19, enrolled during active disease.

The chain couples TRBV10-3 to TRBJ2-2, with a weak D call TRBD1 (5 bases). With 5 bases removed from V and 2 bases from J, the gap between germline ends came to 9 bases. Germline values: CDR1 ENHRY, CDR2 SYGVKD. The CDR3 has 14 residues. DNA for the CDR3: TGTGCCATCAGTCCCGACAGAAACACCGGGGAGCTGTTTTTT. Amino acids: CAISPDRNTGELFF.

The genes are TRBV30 and TRBJ1-1; 7 bases match TRBD1. The CDR3 is 13 amino acids. CDR1 and CDR2 (germline): GTSNPN, SVGIG (reference sequence). J was trimmed by 1 base and V by 8 bases; bases with no gene match: 7. CDR3 in amino acids: CAVSGQPNTEAFF. In nucleotides, the CDR3 is TGTGCCGTTTCGGGACAGCCGAACACTGAAGCTTTCTTT.